The source of this T cell receptor (beta chain) is a study of blood T cell repertoires in COVID-19. The wider study: COVID-19 samples from acute and convalescent phases originated in the United States, Italy and Spain. In each case, the material was cDNA or gDNA derived from T cells, B-cell-depleted T cells, or PBMCs.

Libraries were prepared by immunoSEQ multiplex PCR; TCRdb keeps only in-frame clonotypes and omits some of them. The data show 70,000 to 100,000 clones, about 88% seen once. Germline CDR1 MNHEY, CDR2 SVGEGT. V lost 5 bases, J lost 4 bases, and 16 bases stayed unmatched. This CDR3 is 18 amino acids long. Sequencing used peripheral blood. The TCR sequence derives from a woman over 75 with acute or convalescent COVID-19. The chain carries TRBV6-2 or TRBV6-3 and TRBJ2-3, with 9 bases fitting TRBD1. The CDR3 DNA reads as TGTGCCAGCAGTCCAATAGCTCCCGGGACAGGGTATTCAGATACGCAGTATTTT. Protein: CASSPIAPGTGYSDTQYF.